This entry lists 20 T cell receptor beta chains sequenced from one sample in a study of CD8+CD57+ T cells in acquired aplastic anemia. TCR beta VDJ and CDR3 profiling used genomic DNA as template. TCRdb called the reads again in MiXCR, with one record for every CDR3 protein. The repertoire holds more than 45,000 distinct CDR3 sequences, around 60% seen once, with 15% to 20% in the top ten. Patients picked for sequencing had shown CD8+CD57+ cell expansion detected by flow cytometry. The sequenced material came from sorted CD4+, CD8+, or CD8+CD57+ T cells (not recorded which) from PBMCs. These TCRs come from a human donor with aplastic anemia.

This clonotype was observed at least ten times. This chain joins TRBV7-9 and TRBJ2-3; D tentatively reads TRBD1 or TRBD2 (6 bases each). This CDR3 is 15 amino acids long. Germline CDR1 reads SEHNR; CDR2 reads FQNEAQ (reference sequence). Trimming cost V 7 bases and J 2 bases, with 16 bases left between them. CDR3 DNA sequence: TGTGCCAGCACACCCCGGGGGCTTGACACAGATACGCAGTATTTT. Translation: CASTPRGLDTDTQYF. The full variable domain, with the rest looked up from reference TRBV7-9 and TRBJ2-3, is DTGVSQNPRHKITKRGQNVTFRCDPISEHNRLYWYRQTLGQGPEFLTYFQNEAQLEKSRLLSDRFSAERPKGSFSTLEIQRTEQGDSAMYLCASTPRGLDTDTQYFGPGTRLTVL.

Comments on this clonotype: The conserved closing phenylalanine or tryptophan is absent in this CDR3, likely reflecting a read error. The chain links TRBV19 to TRBJ2-1; possibly TRBD2 for D (5 bases). CDR1 LNHDA and CDR2 SQIVND come from the germline V gene (reference sequence). This CDR3 contains 15 residues. Trimming shortened V by 6 bases and J by 10 bases, and 22 bases separated the two germline ends. CDR3 protein: CASSPYAGNTYEQFL. The CDR3 DNA reads TGTGCCAGTAGCCCGTATGCCGGGAATACCTACGAGCAGTTCCTC.

Only a few counts were recorded for this clonotype. This rearrangement joins TRBV10-2 to TRBJ2-7; D may be TRBD1 (5 bases). The CDR3 extends over 13 amino acids. V lost 0 bases and J lost 5, with 8 bases in between. Germline values: CDR1 WSHSY, CDR2 SAAADI. CDR3 in amino acids: CASSESDTNEQYV. Here the CDR3 DNA reads TGCGCCAGCAGTGAGTCGGACACCAACGAGCAGTACGTC.

The chain employs TRBV5-1 and TRBJ1-1, with D perhaps TRBD1 (6 bases). Germline assignment: CDR1 SGHRS and CDR2 YFSETQ. Trimming left V 3 bases short and J 4 bases short, with 13 bases between. The CDR3 spans 14 residues. Written as DNA, the CDR3 is TGCGCCAGCAGCTCAGATCAGGGGATCACTGAAGCTTTCTTT. Encoded protein: CASSSDQGITEAFF.

V is TRBV2 and J is TRBJ2-7, with a tentative D call TRBD2 (5 bases). CDR3 size: 12 residues. CDR1 is SNHLY, CDR2 FYNNEI, per germline. Trimming cost V 4 bases and J 2 bases, with 6 bases left between them. The chain's CDR3 is CASSGAAYEQYF. CDR3 in DNA: TGTGCCAGCAGTGGAGCGGCCTACGAGCAGTACTTC. Filled out from reference TRBV2 and TRBJ2-7, the complete variable domain reads EPEVTQTPSHQVTQMGQEVILRCVPISNHLYFYWYRQILGQKVEFLVSFYNNEISEKSEIFDDQFSVERPDGSNFTLKIRSTKLEDSAMYFCASSGAAYEQYFGPGTRLTVT.

This chain connects TRBV20-1 to TRBJ1-1; D ambiguous. The length of the CDR3 is 12 residues. Per germline, CDR1 DFQATT and CDR2 SNEGSKA (reference sequence). CDR3 protein: CSKTQVDTEAFF. In DNA, the CDR3 is TGCAGCAAGACCCAGGTAGACACTGAAGCTTTCTTT.

This clonotype was detected many times. The genes are TRBV7-8 and TRBJ2-2; tentatively, D is TRBD1 or TRBD2 (5 bases each). Germline V gene sequence: CDR1 SGHVS, CDR2 FQNEAQ. This CDR3 region has 15 residues. The germline V and J ends were trimmed by 6 bases and 1 base, with 12 bases remaining between them. Here the CDR3 DNA reads TGTGCCAGCAGGGCCGGGACGGGGAACACCGGGGAGCTGTTTTTT. As protein: CASRAGTGNTGELFF. The variable domain in full, completed from reference TRBV7-8 and TRBJ2-2, reads GAGVSQSPRYKVAKRGQDVALRCDPISGHVSLFWYQQALGQGPEFLTYFQNEAQLDKSGLPSDRFFAERPEGSVSTLKIQRTQQEDSAVYLCASRAGTGNTGELFFGEGSRLTVL.

This chain connects TRBV2 to TRBJ2-3; a possible D gene is TRBD1 (6 bases). Trimming shortened V by 7 bases and J by 0 bases, and 14 bases separated the two germline ends. Germline-derived CDR1 and CDR2 are SNHLY and FYNNEI. The CDR3 loop spans 15 amino acids. The CDR3 DNA sequence: TGTGCCAGCACTAAACAGGGTACTAGCACAGATACGCAGTATTTT. This codes for CASTKQGTSTDTQYF.

V gene TRBV19 combines with J gene TRBJ1-1; weak D call: TRBD1 (6 bases). The CDR3 totals 10 residues. Germline CDR1 reads LNHDA; CDR2 reads SQIVND (reference sequence). Trimming left V 10 bases short and J 8 bases short, with 11 bases between. The CDR3 region has the DNA TGTGCCACCGGAGGGGGGGAAGCTTTCTTT. Protein product: CATGGGEAFF.

The chain carries TRBV20-1 and TRBJ1-5; D gene uncertain. Germline lookup yields CDR1 DFQATT and CDR2 SNEGSKA (reference sequence). V lost 5 bases and J 0 bases, leaving 17 bases between the germline ends. The length of the CDR3 is 16 residues. CDR3 sequence reads: CSAPSGGWSSNQPQHF. In nucleotides, the CDR3 is TGCAGTGCTCCGAGCGGAGGGTGGAGTAGCAATCAGCCCCAGCATTTT.

At least ten counts were recorded for this clonotype. The chain joins TRBV6-1 to TRBJ1-2; no clear D gene. Germline V CDR1 and CDR2: MNHNS, SASEGT. Trimming pared 6 bases from V and 9 bases from J, leaving 14 bases between. The CDR3 is made up of 12 amino acids. CDR3 nucleotide sequence: TGTGCCAGCAGCCCCTTTCCCGGGAGCTACACCTTC. Amino acids: CASSPFPGSYTF.

This clonotype was counted between two and nine times. The chain carries TRBV7-8 and TRBJ2-7; no clear D. V dropped 0 bases and J dropped 2 bases, with 5 bases sitting between them. CDR1 is SGHVS, CDR2 FQNEAQ, per germline. The CDR3 covers 13 residues. In DNA, the CDR3 is TGTGCCAGCAGCTTAGCTAGTACCTACGAGCAGTACTTC. Translation: CASSLASTYEQYF.

The genes are TRBV20-1 and TRBJ1-6; D is possibly TRBD1 (5 bases). Germline CDR1 and CDR2: DFQATT and SNEGSKA (reference sequence). This CDR3 spans 14 amino acids. Deletions cut 3 bases from V and 7 bases from J, with 13 bases between. The CDR3 nucleotides are TGCAGTGCTAGCCTGGGGGTAGAGAATTCACCCCTCCACTTT. It codes for CSASLGVENSPLHF.

This clonotype appeared many times. This chain connects TRBV11-2 to TRBJ2-3; D is unresolved. V was trimmed by 2 bases and J by 2 bases, leaving 14 bases between them. The V gene's germline CDR1 is SGHAT and CDR2 FQNNGV. The length of the CDR3 is 16 residues. The DNA for the CDR3 is TGTGCCAGCAGCTTATGGGCTGATCCTCCCACAGATACGCAGTATTTT. The encoded protein is CASSLWADPPTDTQYF.

This clonotype occurred many times. The genes are TRBV12-3 or TRBV12-4 and TRBJ2-1; D is undetermined. The CDR3 extends over 13 amino acids. V was shortened by 7 bases and J by 2 bases, with 9 bases between the two germline ends. The CDR3 is CASTQRTYNEQFF. CDR3 nucleotides: TGTGCCAGCACCCAACGAACCTACAATGAGCAGTTCTTC.

This rearrangement joins TRBV4-1 to TRBJ2-1, with TRBD2 matching 9 bases. J lost 7 bases, V lost 4 bases, and 11 bases had no gene match. The CDR3 contains 16 residues. The germline gives CDR1 MGHRA, CDR2 YSYEKL. In nucleotides, the CDR3 is TGCGCCAGCAGCCGGAATGCCCTAGCGGGGAGGAATGAGCAGTTCTTC. It is translated as CASSRNALAGRNEQFF.

The chain has TRBV2 and TRBJ1-5; TRBD1 matches at 7 bases. CDR1 and CDR2 from the germline V gene are SNHLY and FYNNEI. The CDR3 loop spans 14 amino acids. Losses at the gene ends were 5 bases for V and 6 bases for J; bases not matched to a gene: 7. The CDR3 is CASSSTDRAQPQHF. The CDR3 region has the DNA TGTGCCAGCAGTTCAACCGACAGGGCTCAGCCCCAGCATTTT.

This clonotype has only a few counts. This chain joins TRBV2 and TRBJ2-5; TRBD2 might be the D (6 bases). The CDR3 has 13 amino acids. Germline V gives CDR1 SNHLY, CDR2 FYNNEI. V lost 9 bases and J lost 3, with 14 bases in between. The CDR3, as DNA: TGTGCCAGAGTGGGACTCCTAGAAGAGACCCAGTACTTC. This codes for CARVGLLEETQYF. Combining the CDR3 with reference TRBV2 and TRBJ2-5 gives the whole variable domain EPEVTQTPSHQVTQMGQEVILRCVPISNHLYFYWYRQILGQKVEFLVSFYNNEISEKSEIFDDQFSVERPDGSNFTLKIRSTKLEDSAMYFCARVGLLEETQYFGPGTRLLVL.

The chain recombines TRBV20-1 with TRBJ1-1; 8 bases line up with TRBD1. The CDR3 sequence is 14 residues long. V dropped 6 bases and J dropped 0; count of bases not matched to a gene: 6. The V gene's germline CDR1 is DFQATT and CDR2 SNEGSKA (reference sequence). The CDR3 sequence is CSAPRQGMNTEAFF. For the CDR3, the DNA is TGCAGTGCCCCCCGACAGGGGATGAACACTGAAGCTTTCTTT.

This clonotype was counted a few times. The V call is TRBV19, the J call TRBJ2-7; 7 bases line up with TRBD2. CDR3 length equals 14 residues. Germline V CDR1 and CDR2: LNHDA, SQIVND (reference sequence). Unmatched junction bases numbered 8, after V lost 6 bases and J lost 3 bases. CDR3 DNA: TGTGCCAGTAGCCCTCGCGGGAGTAACTACGAGCAGTACTTC. It specifies CASSPRGSNYEQYF.